This paragraph reports one TCR beta chain. What antigen it recognizes has not been identified. The input lacks base qualities; no much larger clone sits a single base away. The sample is drawn from a study of blood T cell repertoires in COVID-19 (dated by TCRdb to 2018 to 2021). Context from the whole study: The collaborator samples originated in the United States, Italy and Spain and spanned the acute and convalescent phases of COVID-19. The sample metadata nearly always contained a de-identified subject ID, COVID-19 status, age in years and sex. Where HLA class I and class II types were available, the types were taken from metadata supplied by the sample provider, not from assay-based typing. The repertoires were released in a freely available public database intended as a resource for research on the immune response to SARS-CoV-2. Samples came from the ongoing ImmuneRACE study (first 160 participants) plus 1,254 subjects from 6 global collaborators. Deeply sampled blood TCRbeta repertoires from subjects exposed to, actively infected with, or recovered from COVID-19 were included in the dataset. The material from the prospective study consisted of cDNA or gDNA derived from T cells, B-cell-depleted T cells, or PBMCs. What the research found in general, with its limitations: How much clinical and demographic metadata was included differed by source and by participant, and the metadata was provided uncurated.

Collaborating institutions collected whole blood in K2EDTA tubes following their own protocols. Collaborator samples were shipped for TCRbeta analysis as frozen whole blood, isolated PBMCs, or DNA extracted from either sample type. From the germline V gene, CDR1 is LGHNA and CDR2 is YNFKEQ. The cysteine opens and the phenylalanine closes a CDR3 of 19 amino acids. Here the CDR3 DNA is all that survives: 57 bases in frame from base 1. V is trimmed back by 0 bases and J by 2 bases, and the junction contains 8 bases that no gene match accounts for. TCRbeta CDR3 regions were amplified from genomic DNA by means of the immunoSEQ Assay, a bias-controlled multiplex PCR. Turning to the authors' computational methods: The number of nucleated cells in each sample was estimated by amplification of reference gene primers within the assay. To quantify the absolute abundance of each unique TCRbeta CDR3 rearrangement, sequence reads were collapsed and filtered. For each sample, productive Simpson clonality was calculated as the square root of Simpson's diversity index over productive rearrangements. TCRdb mirrors the immuneACCESS table, restricted to in-frame sequences. Some clones are absent from its copies; in checked studies, under half trace to an unresolved V gene, and the reason for the others is unknown. V, J and clone size derive from that table, while D and trimming were established from the DNA sequence. The sample has around 260,000 clones on record, around 84% of them singletons. Of the sample, under 5% falls within the top ten clones.

Material: peripheral blood. The TCR comes from a man in his 60s with acute or convalescent COVID-19. This receptor chain uses TRBV4-2 and TRBJ1-5, and 12 junctional nucleotides match TRBD1. In nucleotides, the sequence is TGTGCCAGCAGCCAAGAACGCTTAGGGACAGGGGGCGGCAATCAGCCCCAGCATTTT. Protein translation: CASSQERLGTGGGNQPQHF.